These 27 T cell receptor beta chains were all obtained from the same sample, sequenced in a study of shared clonotypes between healthy human individuals. Measured with immunoSEQ multiplex PCR; TCRdb has only the in-frame clones, and not every one. The sample has approximately 1.4 million clones, 95% to 99% seen once. Sequenced material: naive CD4+ T cells sorted from blood. The sample's subset: CD45RA+ positively selected. The receptors stem from a man aged 30 to 39 in good health.

The chain carries TRBV6-5 and TRBJ1-2, with a tentative D call TRBD1 (6 bases). CDR1 is MNHEY, CDR2 SVGAGI, per germline. Between the trimmed V and J ends, which lost 6 bases and 1 base, there was a span of 12 bases. The CDR3 runs to 14 residues. CDR3 region: CASRRDNVNYGYTF. The CDR3 bases are TGTGCCAGCAGGCGGGACAATGTTAACTATGGCTACACCTTC.

In DNA form, the CDR3 reads TGTGCCAGCAGGCCCTTAACAGGGATTCACGGCTACACCTTC. Translating it yields CASRPLTGIHGYTF. This rearrangement joins TRBV14 to TRBJ1-2; D is perhaps TRBD1 (6 bases). The V end was cut by 6 bases, the J end by 8 bases, with 19 bases between. CDR3 length: 14 residues. Germline V gene sequence: CDR1 SGHDN, CDR2 FVKESK.

V gene TRBV15 combines with J gene TRBJ2-7, with 7 nucleotides matching TRBD2. The CDR3 sequence is 16 residues long. The V segment lost 5 bases and the J segment 0 bases; nucleotides outside the gene matches: 10. Germline CDR1 and CDR2: LNHNV and YYDKDF (reference sequence). CDR3 sequence reads: CATSGSGIINSYEQYF. The CDR3 DNA follows: TGTGCCACCAGCGGGAGCGGGATAATTAACTCCTACGAGCAGTACTTC.

V and J are TRBV6-1 and TRBJ2-5; 11 bases map to TRBD2. There are 17 residues in the CDR3. The germline V gene encodes CDR1 MNHNS and CDR2 SASEGT. V gave up 0 bases and J gave up 4 bases; unmatched junction bases: 7. CDR3 in amino acids: CASSEAELAGVRETQYF. The CDR3 DNA sequence: TGTGCCAGCAGTGAAGCCGAACTAGCGGGAGTGCGAGAGACCCAGTACTTC.

The chain carries TRBV6-5 and TRBJ2-2; D gene uncertain. V was trimmed by 2 bases and J by 6 bases, leaving 10 bases between them. The V gene's germline CDR1 is MNHEY and CDR2 SVGAGI. The CDR3 is 14 amino acids. CDR3: CASSYADASGELFF. CDR3 DNA sequence: TGTGCCAGCAGTTACGCGGATGCTTCCGGGGAGCTGTTTTTT.

This chain links TRBV5-1 with TRBJ1-1, with D tentatively TRBD1 (6 bases). Deletions cut 2 bases from V and 1 base from J, with 12 bases between. The CDR3 has 15 amino acids. CDR1 and CDR2 (germline): SGHRS, YFSETQ. This CDR3 reads CASSLTGTPNTEAFF. CDR3 coding DNA: TGCGCCAGCAGCTTAACCGGGACACCGAACACTGAAGCTTTCTTT.

J is TRBJ1-5 and V is TRBV5-1; D is uncertain. V dropped 0 bases and J dropped 0 bases, with 7 bases sitting between them. Germline V lookup: CDR1 SGHRS, CDR2 YFSETQ. The CDR3 has 15 amino acids. The CDR3 DNA follows: TGCGCCAGCAGCTTGGACTCCAGTAGCAATCAGCCCCAGCATTTT. Its translation: CASSLDSSSNQPQHF. The complete variable domain, with remaining parts taken from reference TRBV5-1 and TRBJ1-5, reads KAGVTQTPRYLIKTRGQQVTLSCSPISGHRSVSWYQQTPGQGLQFLFEYFSETQRNKGNFPGRFSGRQFSNSRSEMNVSTLELGDSALYLCASSLDSSSNQPQHFGDGTRLSIL.

As concerns this clone: This same CDR3 is encoded by further DNA sequences in the sample. The chain combines TRBV4-1 with TRBJ2-2; no definite D call. Germline V lookup: CDR1 MGHRA, CDR2 YSYEKL. The CDR3 has 11 amino acids. V was shortened by 0 bases and J by 8 bases, with 1 base between the two germline ends. The chain's CDR3 is CASSQDGELFF. DNA of the CDR3: TGCGCCAGCAGCCAAGATGGGGAGCTGTTTTTT.

The chain links TRBV11-2 to TRBJ1-1; D unclear. CDR1 and CDR2 (germline): SGHAT, FQNNGV. The CDR3 length is 13 residues. Trimming took 5 bases from V and 5 from J, leaving 12 bases between them. The CDR3 loop is CASSTTGRTEAFF. CDR3 DNA sequence: TGTGCCAGCAGCACGACCGGTAGGACTGAAGCTTTCTTT.

This chain joins TRBV2 and TRBJ2-5; D remains unclear. The CDR3 totals 11 residues. The germline V gene has CDR1 SNHLY and CDR2 FYNNEI. V was cut by 10 bases and J by 5 bases, with 11 bases left in between. The CDR3 DNA sequence: TGTGCCACCGCGCCTCGGGAGACCCAGTACTTC. It yields the protein CATAPRETQYF.

This chain joins TRBV18 and TRBJ2-7; weak D call: TRBD2 (6 bases). The CDR3 is 15 residues long. Trimming stripped 5 bases from V and 0 bases from J, with 14 bases between. Germline assignment: CDR1 KGHSH and CDR2 LQKENI. For the CDR3, the DNA is TGTGCCAGCTCAATTATCGGCGGGATCTCCTACGAGCAGTACTTC. Amino acid sequence: CASSIIGGISYEQYF.

On this clone itself: In the same sample, other DNA sequences code for this CDR3. This sequence joins TRBV11-2 and TRBJ2-7; no clear D gene. CDR1 and CDR2 from the germline V gene are SGHAT and FQNNGV. V lost 2 bases to trimming and J lost 2 bases, with 4 bases between them. The CDR3 loop spans 12 amino acids. As DNA, the CDR3 is TGTGCCAGCAGCTTAAGTACCTACGAGCAGTACTTC. Translated: CASSLSTYEQYF.

J is TRBJ1-1 and V is TRBV28, with TRBD1 as a possible D gene (6 bases). V lost 5 bases to trimming and J lost 5 bases, with 21 bases between them. The CDR3 extends over 16 amino acids. Germline CDR1 is MDHEN and CDR2 is SYDVKM. CDR3 in DNA: TGTGCCAGCAGTGGCCCCCCTACAGGGTTTGGGACTGAAGCTTTCTTT. Translation gives CASSGPPTGFGTEAFF.

This chain joins TRBV28 and TRBJ2-1, with TRBD2 matching over 15 bases. V gave up 5 bases and J gave up 16 bases; unmatched junction bases: 15. Germline values: CDR1 MDHEN, CDR2 SYDVKM. The CDR3 spans 16 residues. This CDR3 reads CASSLRTSGRAGSRFF. Here the CDR3 DNA reads TGTGCCAGCAGTCTCCGGACTAGCGGGAGGGCCGGGTCTCGATTCTTC.

This clone has only a few counts. Other DNA sequences of this sample code for an identical CDR3. The V call is TRBV5-1, the J call TRBJ2-7; D gene unclear. The CDR3 is 13 residues long. The germline V gene encodes CDR1 SGHRS and CDR2 YFSETQ. Trimming pared 4 bases from V and 1 base from J, leaving 9 bases between. In DNA, the CDR3 is TGCGCCAGCAGCCTGCTAGATTCCTACGAGCAGTACTTC. This gives the protein CASSLLDSYEQYF.

The chain couples TRBV5-1 to TRBJ2-3; D is unresolved. In germline, CDR1 is SGHRS, CDR2 YFSETQ. The CDR3 loop spans 17 amino acids. The germline V and J ends were trimmed by 4 bases and 2 bases, with 20 bases remaining between them. Here the CDR3 DNA reads TGCGCCAGCAGCGTGTCCCTTTTAGTGGGTTACACAGATACGCAGTATTTT. Amino acids: CASSVSLLVGYTDTQYF.

V usage is TRBV2 and J usage is TRBJ2-7; 9 bases align to TRBD1. V trimming: 5 bases; J trimming: 3 bases; junction bases outside the gene matches: 5. The CDR3 has 14 residues. The germline CDR1 and CDR2 sequences are SNHLY and FYNNEI. CDR3 DNA: TGTGCCAGCAGTAAGGACAGGGGTAACTACGAGCAGTACTTC. Amino acid sequence: CASSKDRGNYEQYF.

This chain links TRBV19 with TRBJ2-2; D is uncertain. CDR1 and CDR2 (germline): LNHDA, SQIVND (reference sequence). V was shortened by 2 bases and J by 9 bases, with 10 bases between the two germline ends. This CDR3 spans 13 amino acids. CDR3 region: CASSITLGWELFF. The CDR3 DNA follows: TGTGCCAGTAGTATAACACTTGGCTGGGAGCTGTTTTTT.

V and J are TRBV7-8 and TRBJ1-2, with 7 positions matching TRBD1. In germline, CDR1 is SGHVS, CDR2 FQNEAQ. The CDR3 extends over 16 amino acids. After removal of 5 bases from V and 0 bases from J, the junction contained 9 bases not matched to a gene. The CDR3 protein is CASSPPHRGPNYGYTF. The CDR3 DNA follows: TGTGCCAGCAGCCCTCCCCACAGGGGACCTAACTATGGCTACACCTTC.

The V and J genes are TRBV5-5 and TRBJ1-2; 7 positions match TRBD1. CDR1 and CDR2 (germline): SGHKS, YYEKEE (reference sequence). After removal of 4 bases from V and 5 bases from J, the junction contained 17 bases not matched to a gene. This CDR3 region has 17 residues. CDR3 sequence (DNA): TGTGCCAGCAGCATCTCCGGGACAGATTTCTTTTCTTATGGCTACACCTTC. This gives the protein CASSISGTDFFSYGYTF.

The gene calls are TRBV2 and TRBJ1-2; weak D call: TRBD1 (5 bases). The CDR3 runs 14 residues. V shed 7 bases and J shed 4 bases, with 16 bases lying between them. The germline V gene encodes CDR1 SNHLY and CDR2 FYNNEI. The CDR3 sequence is CASKMGPLRYGYTF. CDR3 sequence (DNA): TGTGCCAGCAAAATGGGACCTCTGCGCTATGGCTACACCTTC.

V usage is TRBV14 and J usage is TRBJ2-1; D uncertain. The CDR3 length is 13 residues. The germline gives CDR1 SGHDN, CDR2 FVKESK. Trimming removed 0 bases from V and 8 bases from J, with 8 bases in between. CDR3 nucleotide sequence: TGTGCCAGCAGCCAAGATCTAGTCCATGAGCAGTTCTTC. The encoded protein is CASSQDLVHEQFF. The variable domain in full, with the rest retrieved from reference TRBV14 and TRBJ2-1, is EAGVTQFPSHSVIEKGQTVTLRCDPISGHDNLYWYRRVMGKEIKFLLHFVKESKQDESGMPNNRFLAERTGGTYSTLKVQPAELEDSGVYFCASSQDLVHEQFFGPGTRLTVL.

This sequence joins TRBV15 and TRBJ2-4; possibly TRBD1 or TRBD2 for D (5 bases each). This CDR3 contains 15 residues. Germline V gives CDR1 LNHNV, CDR2 YYDKDF (reference sequence). The V end was cut by 5 bases, the J end by 5 bases, with 16 bases between. This CDR3 reads CATSGGKVFENIQYF. DNA for the CDR3: TGTGCCACCAGCGGGGGAAAGGTTTTCGAAAACATTCAGTACTTC.

The V and J genes are TRBV10-2 and TRBJ2-7, with TRBD2 matching 16 bases. The germline CDR1 and CDR2 sequences are WSHSY and SAAADI. The J segment lost 4 bases and the V segment lost 5 bases, leaving 20 bases of the junction unmatched. The CDR3 covers 21 residues. This chain's CDR3 is CASSFPSGLAGGPFLTYEQYF. As DNA, the CDR3 is TGCGCCAGCAGTTTTCCCTCGGGACTAGCGGGAGGGCCTTTTCTGACTTACGAGCAGTACTTC.

This chain uses TRBV18 with TRBJ2-7; the D gene is possibly TRBD1 (6 bases). Trimming cost V 3 bases and J 12 bases, with 21 bases left between them. The germline V gene has CDR1 KGHSH and CDR2 LQKENI. This CDR3 has 14 residues. The CDR3 loop reads CASSPEGRLTGTYF. CDR3 DNA sequence: TGTGCCAGCTCACCGGAAGGGCGGCTCACAGGGACGTACTTC.

The V gene is TRBV28, the J gene TRBJ2-5, with no clear D. V lost 5 bases to trimming and J lost 0 bases, with 19 bases between them. The CDR3 consists of 17 residues. The germline V gene encodes CDR1 MDHEN and CDR2 SYDVKM. The CDR3 region has the DNA TGTGCCAGCAGTCCCCTGACACTGACAATGTACCAAGAGACCCAGTACTTC. Translated: CASSPLTLTMYQETQYF.

This chain connects TRBV5-5 to TRBJ1-5; the match to TRBD1 covers 7 bases. After removal of 4 bases from V and 2 bases from J, the junction contained 3 bases not matched to a gene. CDR3 size: 14 residues. The germline V gene has CDR1 SGHKS and CDR2 YYEKEE (reference sequence). The CDR3 nucleotides read TGTGCCAGCAGCCTCGACAGGGGCAATCAGCCCCAGCATTTT. Its translation is CASSLDRGNQPQHF.